These 21 T cell receptor beta chains were all obtained from the same sample, sequenced in a study of cytomegalovirus exposure and HLA in healthy donors. The PCR was carried out with 60 Vbeta primers and 13 Jbeta primers. Libraries were prepared by immunoSEQ multiplex PCR; TCRdb keeps only in-frame clonotypes and omits some of them. The repertoire holds approximately 150,000 clones, with around 59% as singletons. Source material: PBMCs. These receptors were taken from a male donor in good health and CMV-seronegative.

The chain has TRBV5-6 and TRBJ2-5, with 10 bases that match TRBD1. Trimming at V came to 4 bases and at J to 5 bases, leaving 5 bases not matched to a gene. The CDR3 is 14 residues long. Germline V gene lookup returns CDR1 SGHDT and CDR2 YYEEEE. The CDR3 reads CASSPGQGLETQYF. CDR3 DNA sequence: TGTGCCAGCAGCCCGGGACAGGGGCTGGAGACCCAGTACTTC.

The chain recombines TRBV7-9 with TRBJ2-7, with D maybe TRBD2 (5 bases). There are 12 residues in the CDR3. Germline V lookup: CDR1 SEHNR, CDR2 FQNEAQ (reference sequence). The ends were cut back, 5 bases at V and 3 bases at J, with 8 bases in the middle. The CDR3 loop is CASSLSGYEQYF. DNA for the CDR3: TGTGCCAGCAGCCTCAGCGGCTACGAGCAGTACTTC. Combining the CDR3 with reference TRBV7-9 and TRBJ2-7 gives the whole variable domain DTGVSQNPRHKITKRGQNVTFRCDPISEHNRLYWYRQTLGQGPEFLTYFQNEAQLEKSRLLSDRFSAERPKGSFSTLEIQRTEQGDSAMYLCASSLSGYEQYFGPGTRLTVT.

The chain joins TRBV5-5 to TRBJ2-5; D remains ambiguous. Germline values: CDR1 SGHKS, CDR2 YYEKEE (reference sequence). Trimming took 1 base from V and 5 from J, leaving 15 bases between them. CDR3 size: 15 residues. The CDR3 DNA sequence: TGTGCCAGCAGCTTGTTCCCGGCGGAAAGTGAGACCCAGTACTTC. It specifies CASSLFPAESETQYF.

The chain joins TRBV4-3 to TRBJ1-2; D is ambiguous. Looked up from germline, CDR1 is LGHNA and CDR2 is YSLEER. V dropped 1 base and J dropped 4 bases, with 10 bases sitting between them. There are 14 residues in the CDR3. CDR3: CASSQAPAGYGYTF. As DNA, the CDR3 is TGCGCCAGCAGCCAAGCTCCGGCAGGCTATGGCTACACCTTC.

This chain connects TRBV19 to TRBJ1-2; D possibly corresponds to TRBD1 (5 bases). Trimming stripped 4 bases from V and 4 bases from J, with 7 bases between. Germline V gene sequence: CDR1 LNHDA, CDR2 SQIVND (reference sequence). The CDR3 extends over 12 amino acids. Written as DNA, the CDR3 is TGTGCCAGTAGTACGGGGGGCTATGGCTACACCTTC. Its protein product is CASSTGGYGYTF.

As DNA, the CDR3 is TGTGCCAGCAGCTACAAGGGGGTTAAGGGGGGCTACACCTTC. Its protein is CASSYKGVKGGYTF. The chain couples TRBV5-4 to TRBJ1-2, with D perhaps TRBD1 (6 bases). The CDR3 has 14 amino acids. Trimming cost V 3 bases and J 8 bases, with 17 bases left between them. CDR1 SGHNT and CDR2 YYREEE come from the germline V gene (reference sequence).

This chain connects TRBV6-1 to TRBJ1-1, with a possible D match to TRBD1 (5 bases). CDR1 and CDR2 from the germline V gene are MNHNS and SASEGT. The CDR3 length is 15 residues. V lost 6 bases and J 1 base, leaving 15 bases between the germline ends. The CDR3 DNA sequence: TGTGCCAGCAGCACCGCGGGGGGGAAGAACACTGAAGCTTTCTTT. Translated, it gives CASSTAGGKNTEAFF.

The rearrangement uses TRBV2 and TRBJ1-4, with 7 bases fitting TRBD1. CDR1 is SNHLY and CDR2 is FYNNEI in the germline V gene. The CDR3 is 15 amino acids. After removal of 6 bases from V and 0 bases from J, the junction contained 4 bases not matched to a gene. CDR3 bases: TGTGCCAGCAGCGACAGGGCAACAACTAATGAAAAACTGTTTTTT. Residues: CASSDRATTNEKLFF. The full variable domain, completed using reference TRBV2 and TRBJ1-4, is EPEVTQTPSHQVTQMGQEVILRCVPISNHLYFYWYRQILGQKVEFLVSFYNNEISEKSEIFDDQFSVERPDGSNFTLKIRSTKLEDSAMYFCASSDRATTNEKLFFGSGTQLSVL.

A few counts support this clone. This chain joins TRBV9 and TRBJ1-1, with D hard to call. CDR1 SGDLS and CDR2 YYNGEE come from the germline V gene. With 4 bases removed from V and 3 bases from J, the gap between germline ends came to 10 bases. This CDR3 comprises 13 residues. In DNA, the CDR3 is TGTGCCAGCAGCACTCTCACGGACACTGAAGCTTTCTTT. This gives the protein CASSTLTDTEAFF. The entire variable domain, with the rest obtained from reference TRBV9 and TRBJ1-1, is as follows: DSGVTQTPKHLITATGQRVTLRCSPRSGDLSVYWYQQSLDQGLQFLIQYYNGEERAKGNILERFSAQQFPDLHSELNLSSLELGDSALYFCASSTLTDTEAFFGQGTRLTVV.

The chain employs TRBV9 and TRBJ1-2, with D unclear. The CDR3 is 13 residues long. Trimming stripped 0 bases from V and 8 bases from J, with 11 bases between. From germline, CDR1 is SGDLS and CDR2 YYNGEE. Here the CDR3 DNA reads TGTGCCAGCAGCGTAGGTACAGTCTGGGGCTACACCTTC. As protein: CASSVGTVWGYTF.

The rearrangement uses TRBV7-6 and TRBJ2-5; a possible D gene is TRBD1 (7 bases). CDR3 length: 14 residues. Germline V gene lookup returns CDR1 SGHVS and CDR2 FNYEAQ. Trimming removed 4 bases from V and 5 bases from J, with 14 bases in between. CDR3 sequence reads: CASSSQGGLETQYF. In DNA form, the CDR3 reads TGTGCCAGCAGCTCTCAGGGGGGCCTGGAGACCCAGTACTTC.

To note about this clone: Additional DNA sequences in this sample encode the identical CDR3. This chain links TRBV9 with TRBJ1-5, with TRBD1 identical over 8 bases. After removal of 4 bases from V and 2 bases from J, the junction contained 2 bases not matched to a gene. There are 14 residues in the CDR3. The germline V gene has CDR1 SGDLS and CDR2 YYNGEE. CDR3 loop: CASSTTGGNQPQHF. The CDR3 region has the DNA TGTGCCAGCAGCACGACAGGGGGCAATCAGCCCCAGCATTTT.

This sequence joins TRBV6-1 and TRBJ1-4; the match to TRBD1 covers 7 bases. From germline, CDR1 is MNHNS and CDR2 SASEGT. The CDR3 runs 13 residues. V dropped 4 bases and J dropped 8; count of bases not matched to a gene: 4. The DNA of the CDR3 is TGTGCCAGCAGTGCGGGACAGTTGGAAAAACTGTTTTTT. Its protein is CASSAGQLEKLFF.

The CDR3 DNA reads TGTGCCAGCAGTTACTGGGACAGGAGTGAAGCTTTCTTT. It yields the protein CASSYWDRSEAFF. This chain links TRBV6-5 with TRBJ1-1; 8 positions agree with TRBD1. Germline V gene lookup returns CDR1 MNHEY and CDR2 SVGAGI. The V segment lost 1 base and the J segment 7 bases; nucleotides outside the gene matches: 2. The CDR3 runs 13 residues.

The chain employs TRBV5-1 and TRBJ2-2; 12 bases map to TRBD1. The CDR3 is made up of 17 amino acids. V dropped 5 bases and J dropped 6; count of bases not matched to a gene: 11. In germline, CDR1 is SGHRS, CDR2 YFSETQ. CDR3 bases: TGCGCCAGCAGTCTACAACCGGGACAGGGGGCTCCCGGGGAGCTGTTTTTT. It codes for CASSLQPGQGAPGELFF.

In its sample, this clone was seen a few times. The rearrangement joins TRBV5-8 to TRBJ1-1; no firm D call. Germline V gene lookup returns CDR1 SGHTS and CDR2 YDEGEE. There are 14 residues in the CDR3. V was cut by 4 bases and J by 8 bases, with 18 bases left in between. The CDR3 DNA reads as TGTGCCAGCAGCCGCCGAGTAGCCGGTCGGGAAGCTTTCTTT. Translation gives CASSRRVAGREAFF.

V is TRBV7-2 and J is TRBJ2-3, with unresolved D. Trimming left V 7 bases short and J 2 bases short, with 13 bases between. CDR1 SGHTA and CDR2 FQGNSA come from the germline V gene. This CDR3 comprises 14 residues. CDR3 sequence reads: CASTPSRSTDTQYF. As DNA, the CDR3 is TGTGCCAGCACCCCCTCGAGATCCACAGATACGCAGTATTTT.

The chain employs TRBV14 and TRBJ1-1; no clear D gene. There are 13 residues in the CDR3. V was shortened by 4 bases and J by 2 bases, with 8 bases between the two germline ends. CDR1 SGHDN and CDR2 FVKESK come from the germline V gene. The CDR3 spells CASSLALNTEAFF. CDR3 in DNA: TGTGCCAGCAGCCTCGCCCTAAACACTGAAGCTTTCTTT. Supplemented by reference TRBV14 and TRBJ1-1, the full variable domain reads EAGVTQFPSHSVIEKGQTVTLRCDPISGHDNLYWYRRVMGKEIKFLLHFVKESKQDESGMPNNRFLAERTGGTYSTLKVQPAELEDSGVYFCASSLALNTEAFFGQGTRLTVV.

This clone appeared a few times. The chain is built from TRBV18 and TRBJ1-2, with D hard to call. The germline CDR1 and CDR2 sequences are KGHSH and LQKENI. CDR3 size: 15 residues. V was clipped by 4 bases and J by 7 bases, with 19 bases between them. This CDR3 is CASSLNPGKRGGYTF. DNA for the CDR3: TGTGCCAGCTCACTAAACCCGGGAAAGCGAGGTGGCTACACCTTC.

The chain uses TRBV2 and TRBJ1-1; 8 nucleotides match TRBD1. The junction had 7 bases not matched to a gene; V was cut back by 6 bases and J by 4 bases. The germline V gene encodes CDR1 SNHLY and CDR2 FYNNEI. CDR3 length equals 14 residues. The CDR3 loop is CASRTGASGTEAFF. The CDR3 nucleotides are TGTGCCAGCAGGACAGGGGCCTCGGGCACTGAAGCTTTCTTT.

The rearrangement uses TRBV10-3 and TRBJ1-6, with D hard to call. CDR1 is ENHRY, CDR2 SYGVKD, per germline. The CDR3 is made up of 17 amino acids. V lost 1 base and J 0 bases, leaving 10 bases between the germline ends. CDR3: CAISELKESSYNSPLHF. CDR3 sequence (DNA): TGTGCCATCAGTGAGTTAAAGGAGAGCTCCTATAATTCACCCCTCCACTTT.